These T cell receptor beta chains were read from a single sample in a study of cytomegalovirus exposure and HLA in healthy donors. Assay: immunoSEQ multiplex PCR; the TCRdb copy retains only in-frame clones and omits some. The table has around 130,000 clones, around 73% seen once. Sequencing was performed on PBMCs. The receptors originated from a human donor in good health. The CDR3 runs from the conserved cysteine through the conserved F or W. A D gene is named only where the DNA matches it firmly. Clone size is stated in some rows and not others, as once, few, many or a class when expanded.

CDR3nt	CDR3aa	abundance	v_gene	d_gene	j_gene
TGTGCCAGCAGTGAAAACGGGGTAGCTAACTATGGCTACACCTTC	CASSENGVANYGYTF	-	TRBV6-1	-	TRBJ1-2
TGCGCCAGCAGCCAAGTCTCGACAGATGAAAAACTGTTTTTT	CASSQVSTDEKLFF	-	TRBV4-1	-	TRBJ1-4
TGTGCCAGCAGTTTAGGACATATCTCCTACAATGAGCAGTTCTTC	CASSLGHISYNEQFF	few	TRBV6-5	-	TRBJ2-1
TGTGCCAGTAGTTTGCCACAGGGGCCTCTCTATGGCTACACCTTC	CASSLPQGPLYGYTF	-	TRBV19	TRBD1	TRBJ1-2
TGTGCCAGCAGCCGCACCTGGGCGTGGGACACCATATATTTT	CASSRTWAWDTIYF	-	TRBV5-4	-	TRBJ1-3
TGTGCTAGTGGTGTCGGGAGCCTAGAGACCCAGTACTTC	CASGVGSLETQYF	-	TRBV12-5	-	TRBJ2-5
TGCGCCAGCAGCCTCACCCGGGGGGGTGCCTATGGCTACACCTTC	CASSLTRGGAYGYTF	few	TRBV5-4	-	TRBJ1-2
TGTGCCAGCAGCGTACTTGGTACAGGGCTGGCCGGGGAGCTGTTTTTT	CASSVLGTGLAGELFF	-	TRBV9	-	TRBJ2-2
TGTGCCAGCTCACCAATGCGACGAGGGACAGGGGGCTATGGCTACACCTTC	CASSPMRRGTGGYGYTF	-	TRBV18	TRBD1	TRBJ1-2
TGTGCCAGCAGCTTAGTTCAAATTAACTATGGCTACACCTTC	CASSLVQINYGYTF	-	TRBV7-2	-	TRBJ1-2
TGTGCCAGTAACAGGGGGCAGGGTAATCAGCCCCAGCATTTT	CASNRGQGNQPQHF	many	TRBV19	TRBD1	TRBJ1-5
TGTGCTAGCAGTTCCGGGACAGGGGGCGAGCAGTACTTC	CASSSGTGGEQYF	-	TRBV7-7	TRBD1	TRBJ2-7
TGTGCCAGCAGTGCTATCCAGGGTTCCACCGGGGAGCTGTTTTTT	CASSAIQGSTGELFF	-	TRBV2	-	TRBJ2-2
TGTGCCAGCAGTGCCGCCACAGCTAACACCGGGGAGCTGTTTTTT	CASSAATANTGELFF	-	TRBV6-1	-	TRBJ2-2
TGTGCCAGCAGTGCATCAGGTAGCGGGAGAGGGGAGACCCAGTACTTC	CASSASGSGRGETQYF	once	TRBV7-2	TRBD2	TRBJ2-5
TGTGCCAGCAGATCATCGCCCAACGGGTACAATGAGCAGTTCTTC	CASRSSPNGYNEQFF	-	TRBV7-2	-	TRBJ2-1
TGTTCCAGCAGCCCCTCCTGGGGGGACCGAACGTCCTACGAGCAGTACTTC	CSSSPSWGDRTSYEQYF	-	TRBV7-9	-	TRBJ2-7
TGTGCCAGCAGTTTTCGGTCCGCCTACAATGAGCAGTTCTTC	CASSFRSAYNEQFF	-	TRBV6-5	-	TRBJ2-1
TGTGCCAGCCGCGGGGTGACCTTTAATGAAAAACTGTTTTTT	CASRGVTFNEKLFF	-	TRBV28	-	TRBJ1-4
TGTGCCAGCAGCTTGTCGACTGGCGCAGATACGCAGTATTTT	CASSLSTGADTQYF	-	TRBV11-1	-	TRBJ2-3
TGTGCCAGTAGTCTCAGTAAGTTGAACACTGAAGCTTTCTTT	CASSLSKLNTEAFF	-	TRBV19	-	TRBJ1-1
TGTGCCAGCAGCCAGGGGACAGTAAGCTCCTACGAGCAGTACTTC	CASSQGTVSSYEQYF	-	TRBV5-4	TRBD1	TRBJ2-7
TGTGCCTGGGGGGGCACCGGGACCTTTTACGAGCAGTACTTC	CAWGGTGTFYEQYF	-	TRBV30	-	TRBJ2-7
TGTGCCAGCAGCCAAGCGGAGAGGAACACTGAAGCTTTCTTT	CASSQAERNTEAFF	-	TRBV7-9	-	TRBJ1-1
TGTGCCAGCAGCCAAGTAGAGGGGAGTAGCGGGAGGGAGACCCAGTACTTC	CASSQVEGSSGRETQYF	-	TRBV4-2	TRBD2	TRBJ2-5
TGCGCCAGCAGCTTAATGAATTACGAGCAGTACTTC	CASSLMNYEQYF	-	TRBV5-1	-	TRBJ2-7
TGTGCCAGCAGCAGCGGGACAGGGGTTTTCCCCCTCCACTTT	CASSSGTGVFPLHF	-	TRBV11-1	TRBD1	TRBJ1-6
TGTGCCACCAAGCGAACCTTACTTAATGAAAAACTGTTTTTT	CATKRTLLNEKLFF	-	TRBV2	-	TRBJ1-4
TGTGCCAGCTCATCCTGGGCAGCCAGCTCCTACAATGAGCAGTTCTTC	CASSSWAASSYNEQFF	-	TRBV18	-	TRBJ2-1
TGCAGCGCAATCCCCCAGCAGGGTTCCTACGAGCAGTACTTC	CSAIPQQGSYEQYF	-	TRBV29-1	-	TRBJ2-7
TGTGCCAGCAGTTTACGCCAACTTGTAGCCAAAAACATTCAGTACTTC	CASSLRQLVAKNIQYF	-	TRBV28	-	TRBJ2-4
TGTGCCAGCAGCTTAGCGGGGGCGATTAATGAAAAACTGTTTTTT	CASSLAGAINEKLFF	few	TRBV7-2	-	TRBJ1-4
TGTGCCAGCAGCGGGACTAGCGGGGGGGCCTTCTCCTACGAGCAGTACTTC	CASSGTSGGAFSYEQYF	-	TRBV9	TRBD2	TRBJ2-7
TGTGCCAGCTCACCATCCGCAGATACGCAGTATTTT	CASSPSADTQYF	-	TRBV18	-	TRBJ2-3
TGTGCCAGCAGCTTTTTAGCAGAAAACATTCAGTACTTC	CASSFLAENIQYF	-	TRBV5-4	-	TRBJ2-4
TGTGCCAGTAGTATAGGGGGGGCCGGGGAGCTGTTTTTT	CASSIGGAGELFF	-	TRBV19	-	TRBJ2-2
TGTGCCAGTAGTATGCAAAAATGGTCGGGGGAAGCTTTCTTT	CASSMQKWSGEAFF	-	TRBV19	-	TRBJ1-1
TGTGCCAGCAGCCTCTACGGCGGACAGGCGAGACGGGAGCAGTACTTC	CASSLYGGQARREQYF	-	TRBV5-8	TRBD1	TRBJ2-7
TGTGCCAGCCGCGTGGCAGGGTCTGGGGCCAACGTCCTGACTTTC	CASRVAGSGANVLTF	-	TRBV7-2	-	TRBJ2-6
TGTGCCAGCAGCTTGGACAGGGTGGCTCTCTTC	CASSLDRVALF	-	TRBV5-6	-	TRBJ1-2
TGTGCCAGCACCCCGGTGGGGACAGTCTCCTACGAGCAGTACTTC	CASTPVGTVSYEQYF	-	TRBV6-6	TRBD1	TRBJ2-7
TGTGCCAGCAGCTTCAGGGACAGGGTCGCGAACACCGGGGAGCTGTTTTTT	CASSFRDRVANTGELFF	-	TRBV7-2	TRBD1	TRBJ2-2
TGTGCCAGCAGCTTAGCCGGCAGGGGTGGAGAGACCCAGTACTTC	CASSLAGRGGETQYF	-	TRBV7-2	-	TRBJ2-5
TGTGCCAGCAGCTTTATGTCTAGCGGGACGCCCTACAATGAGCAGTTCTTC	CASSFMSSGTPYNEQFF	-	TRBV7-6	TRBD2	TRBJ2-1
TGTGCCAGCAGTTTATATGGACTCTCTGGAAACACCATATATTTT	CASSLYGLSGNTIYF	few	TRBV27	-	TRBJ1-3
TGTGCCAGCAGCTTACAGGGGGCCGGGAATGAGCAGTTCTTC	CASSLQGAGNEQFF	-	TRBV7-2	TRBD1	TRBJ2-1
TGTGCCAGCAGTTCCGCGGCAAAGGGGATCCAGGGCGGTCGGAATTCACCCCTCCACTTT	CASSSAAKGIQGGRNSPLHF	few	TRBV28	-	TRBJ1-6
TGTGCCAGCAGCCCCGGGGGTTTCCGGGGTTACAATGAGCAGTTCTTC	CASSPGGFRGYNEQFF	-	TRBV9	-	TRBJ2-1
TGTGCCAGTAGTCCTAGCCATAGCTACGAGCAGTACTTC	CASSPSHSYEQYF	-	TRBV19	-	TRBJ2-7
TGTGCCAGCAGTCCCCCGACAGGGGCTCTCGAGCAGTACTTC	CASSPPTGALEQYF	-	TRBV28	TRBD1	TRBJ2-7
TGTGCCAGCCTCCTCCTTTGGGGGGGATCCTATAATTCACCCCTCCACTTT	CASLLLWGGSYNSPLHF	-	TRBV5-4	-	TRBJ1-6
TGTGCCAGCAGCTTACAGGGGGCTGGAAAACTGTTTTTT	CASSLQGAGKLFF	-	TRBV7-9	TRBD1	TRBJ1-4
TGTGCCAGTAGTTCCCCAGGGGGCTCTACCCTCTCTGGGGCCAACGTCCTGACTTTC	CASSSPGGSTLSGANVLTF	-	TRBV19	TRBD1	TRBJ2-6
TGTGCCAGCAGTTACTCGCGTCTTTACAGGGGGCAGTTCTTC	CASSYSRLYRGQFF	-	TRBV6-5	TRBD1	TRBJ2-1
TGTGCCAGTAGTATTGCGGGAGAGACCCAGTACTTC	CASSIAGETQYF	-	TRBV19	-	TRBJ2-5
TGTGCCAGCAGCTTAGCAGGGGGACACGGGGCTGAGCAGTTCTTC	CASSLAGGHGAEQFF	-	TRBV7-9	-	TRBJ2-1